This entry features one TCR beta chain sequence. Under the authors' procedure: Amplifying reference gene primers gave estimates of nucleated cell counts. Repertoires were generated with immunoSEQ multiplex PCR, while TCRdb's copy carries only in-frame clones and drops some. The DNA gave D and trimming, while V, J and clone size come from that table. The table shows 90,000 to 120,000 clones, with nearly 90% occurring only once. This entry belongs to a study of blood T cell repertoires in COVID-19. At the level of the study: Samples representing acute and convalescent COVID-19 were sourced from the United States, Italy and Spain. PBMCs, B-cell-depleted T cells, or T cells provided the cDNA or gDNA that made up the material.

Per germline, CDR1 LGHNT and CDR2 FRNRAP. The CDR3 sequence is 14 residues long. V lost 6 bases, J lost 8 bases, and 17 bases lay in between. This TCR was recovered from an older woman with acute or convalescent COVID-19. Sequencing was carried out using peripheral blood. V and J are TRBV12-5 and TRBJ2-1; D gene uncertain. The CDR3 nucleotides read TGTGCTAGTGGCCCACGGTTACTCTCGGATGAGCAGTTCTTC. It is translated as CASGPRLLSDEQFF.